The 30 T cell receptor beta chains below were found in one sample sequenced in a study of blood T cell repertoires in COVID-19. Using immunoSEQ multiplex PCR, the repertoire was profiled, and TCRdb retains in-frame clones only, with some absent. Of about 210,000 clones in the sample, 80% to 90% were seen once. The sample was peripheral blood. Source of these receptors: a man aged 35 to 55 with acute or convalescent COVID-19.

This CDR3 is CASSWSRHEQYF. The CDR3 nucleotides are TGTGCCAGCAGTTGGTCGAGGCACGAGCAGTACTTC. The chain combines TRBV28 with TRBJ2-7; D is unclear. The CDR3 extends over 12 amino acids. Per germline, CDR1 MDHEN and CDR2 SYDVKM. Between the trimmed V and J ends, which lost 4 bases and 5 bases, there was a span of 9 bases.

This clone was detected only once. The chain recombines TRBV6-2 or TRBV6-3 with TRBJ2-3; D possibly corresponds to TRBD1 (6 bases). Trimming cost V 5 bases and J 8 bases, with 14 bases left between them. This CDR3 region has 13 residues. Germline CDR1 and CDR2: MNHEY and SVGEGT. The CDR3 DNA reads as TGTGCCAGCAGTGATTCTCTCAGGGGTACGCAGTATTTT. This encodes CASSDSLRGTQYF.

The chain carries TRBV19 and TRBJ1-2; a possible D gene is TRBD1 (5 bases). Germline CDR1 is LNHDA and CDR2 is SQIVND (reference sequence). The germline V and J ends were trimmed by 6 bases and 2 bases, with 13 bases remaining between them. The CDR3 length is 14 residues. The CDR3 is CASSPTEINYGYTF. Here the CDR3 DNA reads TGTGCCAGTAGCCCGACAGAAATAAACTATGGCTACACCTTC.

The chain couples TRBV10-3 to TRBJ2-7; tentative D call: TRBD2 (6 bases). The germline V gene has CDR1 ENHRY and CDR2 SYGVKD. Trimming removed 5 bases from V and 3 bases from J, with 14 bases in between. The CDR3 is 14 amino acids. The CDR3 spells CAISKRLGNYEQYF. Here the CDR3 DNA reads TGTGCCATCAGTAAACGACTAGGAAACTACGAGCAGTACTTC.

V is TRBV5-1 and J is TRBJ2-3; D remains unclear. The CDR3 runs to 13 residues. Per the germline V gene, CDR1 is SGHRS and CDR2 is YFSETQ. V lost 7 bases and J lost 5, with 14 bases in between. CDR3 loop: CASSNPVLDTQYF. The CDR3 region has the DNA TGCGCCAGCTCCAATCCAGTGTTAGATACGCAGTATTTT.

This clone was seen a few times. The gene calls are TRBV7-6 and TRBJ2-2; the D gene is possibly TRBD2 (5 bases). In germline, CDR1 is SGHVS, CDR2 FNYEAQ. V lost 1 base and J lost 5, with 11 bases in between. The CDR3 is made up of 15 amino acids. The CDR3 DNA follows: TGTGCCAGCAGCTTAGGAAGAGGGCAAACCGGGGAGCTGTTTTTT. This gives the protein CASSLGRGQTGELFF.

The chain recombines TRBV27 with TRBJ1-2, with 7 bases lining up with TRBD1. CDR1 is MNHEY, CDR2 SMNVEV, per germline (reference sequence). CDR3 size: 14 residues. V shed 3 bases and J 8 bases; nucleotides not matched to a gene: 9. CDR3 sequence: CASSFEDRVGGYTF. In DNA, the CDR3 is TGTGCCAGCAGTTTCGAAGACAGGGTGGGAGGCTACACCTTC.

The sample holds a few counts of this clone. The V gene is TRBV18, the J gene TRBJ1-2; D might be TRBD1 (6 bases). In germline, CDR1 is KGHSH, CDR2 LQKENI. The ends were cut back, 6 bases at V and 4 bases at J, with 15 bases in the middle. The CDR3 extends over 14 amino acids. The CDR3 loop reads CASSRDRDTYGYTF. The CDR3 nucleotides read TGTGCCAGCTCCCGAGACCGGGACACCTATGGCTACACCTTC.

The rearrangement uses TRBV18 and TRBJ1-5; a possible D gene is TRBD1 (6 bases). The CDR3 spans 17 residues. V lost 2 bases and J lost 1, with 15 bases in between. Germline lookup yields CDR1 KGHSH and CDR2 LQKENI. DNA for the CDR3: TGTGCCAGCTCACCAGTTGAAGGGACATCAAGCAATCAGCCCCAGCATTTT. Its translation is CASSPVEGTSSNQPQHF.

The chain links TRBV5-1 to TRBJ2-7; D might be TRBD2 (5 bases). This CDR3 spans 12 amino acids. Deletions cut 6 bases from V and 3 bases from J, with 10 bases between. Germline-derived CDR1 and CDR2 are SGHRS and YFSETQ. In DNA, the CDR3 is TGCGCCAGCACTTCCCGGGGCTACGAGCAGTACTTC. Its translation: CASTSRGYEQYF.

The chain has TRBV7-9 and TRBJ1-2; 8 bases map to TRBD1. Germline CDR1 is SEHNR and CDR2 is FQNEAQ (reference sequence). V lost 3 bases and J lost 8; bases outside the gene matches: 17. There are 17 residues in the CDR3. The CDR3 loop reads CASSFLDRVGLYGGYTF. The CDR3 nucleotides read TGTGCCAGCAGCTTTTTGGACAGGGTGGGGCTGTATGGAGGCTACACCTTC.

This chain connects TRBV9 to TRBJ2-7; a weak D match, TRBD1 (6 bases). The CDR3 covers 14 residues. Deletions cut 0 bases from V and 2 bases from J, with 9 bases between. The germline V gene encodes CDR1 SGDLS and CDR2 YYNGEE. CDR3 sequence (DNA): TGTGCCAGCAGCGTAGGGGACACGGCCTACGAGCAGTACTTC. The encoded protein is CASSVGDTAYEQYF.

This chain links TRBV28 with TRBJ1-2; 7 nucleotides line up with TRBD1. Germline lookup yields CDR1 MDHEN and CDR2 SYDVKM. V was clipped by 10 bases and J by 6 bases; unmatched bases: 8. The CDR3 totals 12 residues. Here the CDR3 reads CAIGEGANGYTF. CDR3 nucleotides: TGTGCCATCGGAGAGGGGGCAAATGGCTACACCTTC.

The gene calls are TRBV29-1 and TRBJ1-2, with D possibly TRBD1 on 5 matching bases. Germline lookup yields CDR1 SQVTM and CDR2 ANQGSEA. V lost 0 bases and J lost 1, with 9 bases in between. The CDR3 runs 14 residues. The CDR3 nucleotides read TGCAGCGTTGAAGATTGGGGGGTTAACTATGGCTACACCTTC. Protein product: CSVEDWGVNYGYTF. The whole variable domain, filled in from reference TRBV29-1 and TRBJ1-2, reads SAVISQKPSRDICQRGTSLTIQCQVDSQVTMMFWYRQQPGQSLTLIATANQGSEATYESGFVIDKFPISRPNLTFSTLTVSNMSPEDSSIYLCSVEDWGVNYGYTFGSGTRLTVV.

The chain uses TRBV14 and TRBJ2-7; 7 bases align to TRBD2. The V and J ends lost 3 bases and 3 bases, in that order; junction bases with no gene match: 8. CDR1 and CDR2 (germline): SGHDN, FVKESK. The CDR3 totals 15 residues. The CDR3 spells CASSQRASGLYEQYF. The CDR3 coding sequence is TGTGCCAGCAGCCAGAGGGCTAGCGGTCTCTACGAGCAGTACTTC.

This rearrangement joins TRBV12-3 or TRBV12-4 to TRBJ2-1; no firm D call. The V end was cut by 5 bases, the J end by 11 bases, with 10 bases between. The CDR3 runs to 11 residues. The CDR3 loop is CASSPWPKQFF. In DNA form, the CDR3 reads TGTGCCAGCAGTCCGTGGCCCAAGCAGTTCTTC.

The chain has TRBV19 and TRBJ1-2, with D perhaps TRBD1 (5 bases). Germline lookup yields CDR1 LNHDA and CDR2 SQIVND (reference sequence). CDR3 size: 13 residues. The V and J ends lost 6 bases and 4 bases respectively, with 12 bases between them. Here the CDR3 DNA reads TGTGCCAGTAGCCATGACAGCTTCTATGGCTACACCTTC. It translates to CASSHDSFYGYTF.

V gene TRBV5-1 combines with J gene TRBJ2-1; the D gene is possibly TRBD2 (5 bases). The CDR3 is 15 amino acids. The germline V and J ends were trimmed by 0 bases and 1 base, with 8 bases remaining between them. CDR1 is SGHRS, CDR2 YFSETQ, per germline. CDR3 amino acids: CASSLVGESYNEQFF. CDR3 DNA sequence: TGCGCCAGCAGCTTGGTGGGAGAGTCCTACAATGAGCAGTTCTTC.

The chain has TRBV27 and TRBJ2-1, with D possibly being TRBD1 (6 bases). The CDR3 has 15 residues. The germline gives CDR1 MNHEY, CDR2 SMNVEV (reference sequence). Trimming stripped 2 bases from V and 4 bases from J, with 12 bases between. This CDR3 reads CASSLGRGRYNEQFF. The CDR3 DNA follows: TGTGCCAGCAGTTTAGGCAGGGGTCGTTACAATGAGCAGTTCTTC.

This clone was counted once. V is TRBV5-4 and J is TRBJ1-1; unclear D gene. Trimming took 0 bases from V and 0 from J, leaving 6 bases between them. CDR1 and CDR2 (germline): SGHNT, YYREEE (reference sequence). The CDR3 is made up of 14 amino acids. DNA for the CDR3: TGTGCCAGCAGCTTGGGGCATCTGAACACTGAAGCTTTCTTT. This sequence encodes CASSLGHLNTEAFF.

CDR3: CASSPQDRAIYEQYF. The DNA for the CDR3 is TGCGCCAGCAGCCCCCAGGACAGGGCGATCTACGAGCAGTACTTC. The J gene is TRBJ2-7, the V gene TRBV5-1; the match to TRBD1 covers 8 bases. The trim removed 4 bases at V and 3 bases at J, leaving 9 bases unmatched. From germline, CDR1 is SGHRS and CDR2 YFSETQ. The length of the CDR3 is 15 residues.

The chain uses TRBV19 and TRBJ2-5; D is uncertain. CDR3 length: 12 residues. V was clipped by 5 bases and J by 1 base, with 5 bases between them. The germline V gene encodes CDR1 LNHDA and CDR2 SQIVND (reference sequence). This chain's CDR3 is CASSGLQETQYF. Here the CDR3 DNA reads TGTGCCAGTAGTGGCCTCCAAGAGACCCAGTACTTC.

The CDR3 here is CASSVVWATEAFF. In DNA, the CDR3 is TGTGCCAGTAGTGTTGTCTGGGCTACTGAAGCTTTCTTT. The rearrangement joins TRBV19 to TRBJ1-1; no clear D. Per germline, CDR1 LNHDA and CDR2 SQIVND (reference sequence). Trimming removed 5 bases from V and 5 bases from J, with 12 bases in between. The CDR3 has 13 residues. The full variable domain, its missing parts supplied by reference TRBV19 and TRBJ1-1, is DGGITQSPKYLFRKEGQNVTLSCEQNLNHDAMYWYRQDPGQGLRLIYYSQIVNDFQKGDIAEGYSVSREKKESFPLTVTSAQKNPTAFYLCASSVVWATEAFFGQGTRLTVV.

This sequence joins TRBV5-1 and TRBJ2-1; 11 nucleotides line up with TRBD1. V gave up 5 bases and J gave up 6 bases; unmatched junction bases: 4. Germline V CDR1 and CDR2: SGHRS, YFSETQ. This CDR3 has 14 amino acids. The CDR3 here is CASSSDRGLNEQFF. CDR3 in DNA: TGCGCCAGCAGTTCGGACAGGGGGCTCAATGAGCAGTTCTTC.

This chain connects TRBV19 to TRBJ2-1, with TRBD1 matching over 7 bases. The CDR3 loop spans 16 amino acids. The germline V gene encodes CDR1 LNHDA and CDR2 SQIVND (reference sequence). With V trimmed by 3 bases and J by 3 bases, 8 bases remained unmatched. CDR3: CASSILRGTDYNEQFF. CDR3 coding DNA: TGTGCCAGTAGTATCCTCAGGGGGACAGACTACAATGAGCAGTTCTTC.

The chain is built from TRBV6-6 and TRBJ2-5; maybe TRBD2 (6 bases). The V end lost 6 bases, the J end lost 1 base, and 12 bases lay between the germline ends. Germline lookup yields CDR1 MNHNY and CDR2 SVGAGI (reference sequence). The CDR3 is 14 amino acids. CDR3 region: CASRTGGFQETQYF. The DNA of the CDR3 is TGTGCCAGCAGGACCGGGGGTTTCCAAGAGACCCAGTACTTC.

The CDR3 DNA reads as TGTGCCAGCAGTTACACCGGCACAGGCCGACCCTACGAGCAGTACTTC. Protein: CASSYTGTGRPYEQYF. This chain connects TRBV6-2 or TRBV6-3 to TRBJ2-7; possible D gene TRBD1, 5 bases. The CDR3 is made up of 16 amino acids. V lost 2 bases and J 2 bases, leaving 16 bases between the germline ends. In germline, CDR1 is MNHEY, CDR2 SVGEGT.

V usage is TRBV27 and J usage is TRBJ2-7; 10 positions match TRBD2. CDR1 MNHEY and CDR2 SMNVEV come from the germline V gene (reference sequence). V trimming: 5 bases; J trimming: 4 bases; junction bases outside the gene matches: 5. The length of the CDR3 is 14 residues. This chain's CDR3 is CASSPLAGVYEQYF. CDR3 sequence (DNA): TGTGCCAGCAGTCCCCTAGCGGGAGTGTACGAGCAGTACTTC.

The rearrangement joins TRBV7-9 to TRBJ2-7, with a tentative D call TRBD1 (5 bases). This CDR3 is built from 15 residues. Trimming shortened V by 5 bases and J by 5 bases, and 19 bases separated the two germline ends. The germline gives CDR1 SEHNR, CDR2 FQNEAQ (reference sequence). The CDR3 nucleotides are TGTGCCAGCAGCGACTCTGACCGAGCCAGGGACGAGCAGTACTTC. Translated: CASSDSDRARDEQYF.

The chain joins TRBV28 to TRBJ1-5; tentative D call: TRBD1 (5 bases). Per the germline V gene, CDR1 is MDHEN and CDR2 is SYDVKM. Trimming took off 4 bases at V and 2 bases at J, with 15 bases between the two ends. This CDR3 comprises 16 residues. CDR3 coding DNA: TGTGCCAGCAGTTCCGGGGGAGTCCAAGGCAATCAGCCCCAGCATTTT. It codes for CASSSGGVQGNQPQHF.